These 5 T cell receptor beta chains were sequenced from one sample in a study of T cells in localized non-small cell lung cancer. Sequencing used immunoSEQ multiplex PCR; TCRdb keeps in-frame clones, though not all of them. The sample comprises fewer than 30,000 clones, about nine tenths of which are singletons, and about 14% rests with the top ten. The material sequenced was peripheral blood, taken before any cancer treatment. The receptors derive from a female donor of 60 years or more with stage II squamous cell lung carcinoma.

The chain couples TRBV29-1 to TRBJ1-6; D unclear. Per the germline V gene, CDR1 is SQVTM and CDR2 is ANQGSEA. This CDR3 comprises 13 residues. The V gene lost 7 bases and the J gene lost 8 bases, with 15 bases spanning the gap. CDR3 protein: CSAGEREDSPLHF. In DNA form, the CDR3 reads TGCAGCGCTGGGGAGAGGGAGGATTCACCCCTCCACTTT.

V and J are TRBV19 and TRBJ2-5; D uncertain. Germline-derived CDR1 and CDR2 are LNHDA and SQIVND (reference sequence). This CDR3 comprises 15 residues. V gave up 6 bases and J gave up 2 bases, with 16 bases separating them. CDR3 amino acids: CASSITRTYQETQYF. The CDR3 bases are TGTGCCAGTAGCATAACAAGGACGTATCAAGAGACCCAGTACTTC.

V gene TRBV29-1 combines with J gene TRBJ2-5, with D unresolved. V lost 1 base, J lost 2 bases, and 5 bases lay in between. CDR3 length equals 12 residues. Germline CDR1 reads SQVTM; CDR2 reads ANQGSEA. The CDR3 spells CSVEGGQETQYF. DNA for the CDR3: TGCAGCGTTGAAGGCGGTCAAGAGACCCAGTACTTC.

The V call is TRBV7-2, the J call TRBJ2-7, with 9 bases fitting TRBD2. The CDR3 spans 15 residues. Per germline, CDR1 SGHTA and CDR2 FQGNSA. V trimming: 4 bases; J trimming: 6 bases; junction bases outside the gene matches: 10. The CDR3 loop reads CASSSPLAGVREQYF. As DNA, the CDR3 is TGTGCCAGCAGCTCCCCATTAGCGGGAGTGCGCGAGCAGTACTTC. The variable domain in full, with the rest retrieved from reference TRBV7-2 and TRBJ2-7, is GAGVSQSPSNKVTEKGKDVELRCDPISGHTALYWYRQSLGQGLEFLIYFQGNSAPDKSGLPSDRFSAERTGGSVSTLTIQRTQQEDSAVYLCASSSPLAGVREQYFGPGTRLTVT.

This sequence joins TRBV2 and TRBJ2-2, with TRBD1 matching 7 bases. Unmatched junction bases numbered 6, after V lost 10 bases and J lost 4 bases. The CDR3 loop spans 13 amino acids. CDR1 is SNHLY, CDR2 FYNNEI, per germline. The CDR3 spells CATTGVGTGELFF. The CDR3, as DNA: TGTGCCACTACAGGGGTTGGCACCGGGGAGCTGTTTTTT.